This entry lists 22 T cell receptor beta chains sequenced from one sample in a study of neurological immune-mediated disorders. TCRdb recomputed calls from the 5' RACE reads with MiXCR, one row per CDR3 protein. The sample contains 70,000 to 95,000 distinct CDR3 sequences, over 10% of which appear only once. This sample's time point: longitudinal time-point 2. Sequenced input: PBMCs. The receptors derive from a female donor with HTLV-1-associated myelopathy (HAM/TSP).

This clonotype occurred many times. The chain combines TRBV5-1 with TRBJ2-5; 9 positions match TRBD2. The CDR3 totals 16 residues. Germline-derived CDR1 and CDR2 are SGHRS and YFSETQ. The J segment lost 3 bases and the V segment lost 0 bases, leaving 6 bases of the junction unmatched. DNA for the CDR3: TGCGCCAGCAGCTTGGGGCCCGGCGGGGGGGAAGAGACCCAGTACTTC. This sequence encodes CASSLGPGGGEETQYF.

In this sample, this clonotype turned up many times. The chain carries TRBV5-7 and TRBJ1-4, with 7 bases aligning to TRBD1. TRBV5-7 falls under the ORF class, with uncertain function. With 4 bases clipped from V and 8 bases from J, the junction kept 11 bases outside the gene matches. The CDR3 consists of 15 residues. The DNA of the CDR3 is TGTGCCAGCAGCACATACAGGGGTGAGGAAGAAAAACTGTTTTTT. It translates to CASSTYRGEEEKLFF.

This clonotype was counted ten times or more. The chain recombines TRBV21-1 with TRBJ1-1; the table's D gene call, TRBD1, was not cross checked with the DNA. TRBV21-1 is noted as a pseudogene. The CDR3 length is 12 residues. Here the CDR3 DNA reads TGTGCCAGCAGCATACAGGGCCCTGAAGCTTTCTTT. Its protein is CASSIQGPEAFF.

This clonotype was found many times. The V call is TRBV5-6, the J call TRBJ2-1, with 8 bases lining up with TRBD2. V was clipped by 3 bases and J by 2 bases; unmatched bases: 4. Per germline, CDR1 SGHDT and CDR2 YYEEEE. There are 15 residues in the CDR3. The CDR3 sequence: CASSSGLAPYNEQFF. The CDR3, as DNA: TGTGCCAGCAGCTCCGGACTAGCTCCCTACAATGAGCAGTTCTTC.

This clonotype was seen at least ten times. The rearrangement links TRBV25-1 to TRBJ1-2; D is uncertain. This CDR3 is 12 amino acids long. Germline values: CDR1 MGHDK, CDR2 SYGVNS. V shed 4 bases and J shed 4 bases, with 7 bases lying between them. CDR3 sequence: CASSGEIYGYTF. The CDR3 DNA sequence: TGTGCCAGCAGTGGAGAGATCTATGGCTACACCTTC.

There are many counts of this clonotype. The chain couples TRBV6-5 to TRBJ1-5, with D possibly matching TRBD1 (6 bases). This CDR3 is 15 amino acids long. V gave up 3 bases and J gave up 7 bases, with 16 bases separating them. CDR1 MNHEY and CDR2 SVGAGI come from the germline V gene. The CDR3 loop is CASSYRPTGSQPQHF. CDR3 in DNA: TGTGCCAGCAGTTATCGCCCTACAGGGTCCCAGCCCCAGCATTTT.

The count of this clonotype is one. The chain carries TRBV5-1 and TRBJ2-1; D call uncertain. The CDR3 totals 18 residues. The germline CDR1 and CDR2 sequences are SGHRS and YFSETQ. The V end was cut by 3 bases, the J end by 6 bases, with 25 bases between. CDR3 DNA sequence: TGCGCCAGCAGCTCCCAAGCCCTCCTCGCACTGAATTCCAATGAGCAGTTCTTC. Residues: CASSSQALLALNSNEQFF.

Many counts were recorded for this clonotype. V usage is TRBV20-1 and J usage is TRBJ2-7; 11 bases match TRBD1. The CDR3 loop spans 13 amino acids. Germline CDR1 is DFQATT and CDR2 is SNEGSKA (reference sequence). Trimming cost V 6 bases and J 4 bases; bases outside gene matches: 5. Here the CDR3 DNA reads TGCAGTGCGAAGGGACAGGGGGGTTACGAGCAGTACTTC. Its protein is CSAKGQGGYEQYF.

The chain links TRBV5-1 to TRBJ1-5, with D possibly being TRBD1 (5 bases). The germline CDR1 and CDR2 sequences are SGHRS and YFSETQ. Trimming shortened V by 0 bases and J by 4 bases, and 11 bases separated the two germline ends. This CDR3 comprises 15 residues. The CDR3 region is CASSLGAGRNQPQHF. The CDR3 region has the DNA TGCGCCAGCAGCTTGGGGGCAGGGAGGAATCAGCCCCAGCATTTT.

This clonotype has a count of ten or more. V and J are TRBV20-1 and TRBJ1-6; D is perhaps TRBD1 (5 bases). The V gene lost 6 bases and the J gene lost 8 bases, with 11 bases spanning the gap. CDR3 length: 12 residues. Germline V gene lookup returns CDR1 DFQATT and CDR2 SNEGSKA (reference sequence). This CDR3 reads CSADTRDSPLHF. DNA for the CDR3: TGCAGTGCCGATACCAGGGATTCACCCCTCCACTTT.

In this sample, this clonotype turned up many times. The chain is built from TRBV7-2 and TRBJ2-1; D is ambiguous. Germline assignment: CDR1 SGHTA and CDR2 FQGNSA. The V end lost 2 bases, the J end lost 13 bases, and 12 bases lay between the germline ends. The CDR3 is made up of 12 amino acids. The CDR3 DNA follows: TGTGCCAGCAGCTTAAAGAATGTCAGACAGTTCTTC. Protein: CASSLKNVRQFF.

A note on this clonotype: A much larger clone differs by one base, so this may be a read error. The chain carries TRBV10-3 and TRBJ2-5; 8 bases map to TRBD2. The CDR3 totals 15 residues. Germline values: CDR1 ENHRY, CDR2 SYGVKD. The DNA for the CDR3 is TGTACCATCAGTGCCAGCGGGGGCACCGGGGAGACCCAGTACTTC. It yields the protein CTISASGGTGETQYF.

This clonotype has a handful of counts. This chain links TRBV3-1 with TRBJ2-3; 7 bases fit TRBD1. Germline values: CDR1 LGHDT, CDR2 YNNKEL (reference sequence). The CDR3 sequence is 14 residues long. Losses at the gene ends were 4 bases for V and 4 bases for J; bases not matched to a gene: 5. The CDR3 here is CASSLRQGPDTQYF. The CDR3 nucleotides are TGTGCCAGCAGCCTTAGACAGGGCCCAGATACGCAGTATTTT.

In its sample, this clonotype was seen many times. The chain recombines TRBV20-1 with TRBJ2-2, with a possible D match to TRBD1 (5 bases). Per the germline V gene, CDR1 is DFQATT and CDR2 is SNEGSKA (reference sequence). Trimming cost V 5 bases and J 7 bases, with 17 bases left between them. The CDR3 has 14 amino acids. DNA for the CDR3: TGCAGTGCTCGAAGGGGAAAGAAGGACGGGGAGCTGTTTTTT. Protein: CSARRGKKDGELFF.

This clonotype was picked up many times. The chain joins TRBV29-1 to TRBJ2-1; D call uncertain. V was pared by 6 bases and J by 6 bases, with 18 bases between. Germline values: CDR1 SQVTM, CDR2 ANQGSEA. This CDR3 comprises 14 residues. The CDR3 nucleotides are TGCAGCGTCGATGAGAAGGGCCGATCCAATGAGCAGTTCTTC. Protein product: CSVDEKGRSNEQFF.

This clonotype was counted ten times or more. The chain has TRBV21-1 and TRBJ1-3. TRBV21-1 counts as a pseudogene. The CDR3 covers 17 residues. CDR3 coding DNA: TGTGCCAGCAGCAAAGGGCGTTTAGATTTCTCTGGAAACACCATATATTTT. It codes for CASSKGRLDFSGNTIYF.

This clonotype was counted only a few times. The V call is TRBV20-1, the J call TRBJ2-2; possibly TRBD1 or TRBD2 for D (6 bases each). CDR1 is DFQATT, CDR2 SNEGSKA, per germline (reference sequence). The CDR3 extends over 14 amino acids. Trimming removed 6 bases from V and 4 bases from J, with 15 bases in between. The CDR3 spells CSARGLYFTGELFF. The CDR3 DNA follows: TGCAGTGCCAGGGGACTGTATTTCACCGGGGAGCTGTTTTTT.

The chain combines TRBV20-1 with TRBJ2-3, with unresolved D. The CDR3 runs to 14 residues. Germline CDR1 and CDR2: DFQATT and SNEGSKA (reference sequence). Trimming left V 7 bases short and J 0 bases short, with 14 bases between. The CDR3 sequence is CSVVVSRSTDTQYF. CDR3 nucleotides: TGCAGTGTGGTAGTGTCCAGAAGCACAGATACGCAGTATTTT.

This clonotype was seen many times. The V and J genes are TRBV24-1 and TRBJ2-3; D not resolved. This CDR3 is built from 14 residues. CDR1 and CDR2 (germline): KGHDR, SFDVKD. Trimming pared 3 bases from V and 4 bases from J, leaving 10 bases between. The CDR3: CATSDNPAPDTQYF. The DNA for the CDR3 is TGTGCCACCAGTGATAACCCTGCCCCAGATACGCAGTATTTT.

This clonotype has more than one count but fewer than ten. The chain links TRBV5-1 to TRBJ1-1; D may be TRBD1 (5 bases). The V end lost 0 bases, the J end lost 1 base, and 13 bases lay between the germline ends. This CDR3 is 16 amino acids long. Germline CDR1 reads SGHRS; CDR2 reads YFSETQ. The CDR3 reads CASSLAGNQGNTEAFF. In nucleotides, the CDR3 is TGCGCCAGCAGCTTGGCAGGGAATCAGGGGAACACTGAAGCTTTCTTT.

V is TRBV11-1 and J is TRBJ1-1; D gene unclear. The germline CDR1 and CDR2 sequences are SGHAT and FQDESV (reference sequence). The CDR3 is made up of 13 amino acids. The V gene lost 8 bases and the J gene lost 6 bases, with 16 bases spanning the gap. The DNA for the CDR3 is TGTGCCAGCTCCCTTGAGCCGGGTTCTGAAGCTTTCTTT. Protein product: CASSLEPGSEAFF.

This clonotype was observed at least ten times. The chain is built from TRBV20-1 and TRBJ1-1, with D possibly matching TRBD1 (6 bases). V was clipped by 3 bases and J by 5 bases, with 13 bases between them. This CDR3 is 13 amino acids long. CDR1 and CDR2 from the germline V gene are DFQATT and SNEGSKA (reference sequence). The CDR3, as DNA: TGCAGTGCTAGTAGGGGGGCAGGGACTGAAGCTTTCTTT. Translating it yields CSASRGAGTEAFF.